This TCR beta chain was profiled in a study of shared clonotypes between healthy human individuals. In its sample, this clone was seen once. As yet, its antigen is unknown. Using immunoSEQ multiplex PCR, the repertoire was profiled, and TCRdb retains in-frame clones only, with some absent. The table records about 2 million clones, 85% to 95% of them present only once. Study conclusions and caveats: Non-shared clonotypes displayed generation probabilities falling below those of clonotypes present in all four donors.

Selected positively for CCR7 and CD45RO-negative, naive CD8 cells excluded terminally differentiated effector memory CD45RA+ cells. The CDR3 is 18 residues long. V was pared by 0 bases and J by 5 bases, with 8 bases of the junction left unmatched. In germline, CDR1 is LGHNA, CDR2 YSLEER. This TCR came from a man aged 18 to 29 in good health. The V call is TRBV4-3, the J call TRBJ2-1; TRBD2 aligns across 12 bases. Source material: naive CD8+ T cells sorted from blood. The CDR3 loop is CASSQEPLLAGGDNEQFF. The CDR3 region has the DNA TGCGCCAGCAGCCAAGAGCCCCTCCTAGCGGGAGGGGACAATGAGCAGTTCTTC.